This T cell receptor beta chain was recorded in a study of T cell responses to AZD1222 COVID-19 vaccine. Study-wide results and caveats: Nearly half of spike-specific TCRs reportedly go after variant regions that carry no mutations. Two AZD1222 doses significantly raised spike-specific TCR breadth and depth over controls. Vaccine-associated CD4 TCRs spanned spike, dominant at 160-218 and 743-854. Clonal diversity was possibly underestimated, and white British individuals and females predominated among donors.

The CDR3 is 14 residues long. CDR1 and CDR2 (germline): MDHEN, SYDVKM. Trimming took 5 bases from V and 0 from J, leaving 11 bases between them. As concerns this clone: Its antigen is unidentified.

Generated by immunoSEQ multiplex PCR, the TCRdb table keeps only in-frame clones and is missing some. The data show some 150,000 clones, 90% seen once. This receptor was obtained from an adult who received the AZD1222 COVID-19 vaccine. V is TRBV28 and J is TRBJ2-7; tentative D call: TRBD1 (6 bases). This specimen was peripheral blood, taken 28 days after the second AZD1222 dose. CDR3 sequence reads: CASSPGTPSYEQYF. As DNA, the CDR3 is TGTGCCAGCAGTCCCGGGACACCCTCCTACGAGCAGTACTTC.